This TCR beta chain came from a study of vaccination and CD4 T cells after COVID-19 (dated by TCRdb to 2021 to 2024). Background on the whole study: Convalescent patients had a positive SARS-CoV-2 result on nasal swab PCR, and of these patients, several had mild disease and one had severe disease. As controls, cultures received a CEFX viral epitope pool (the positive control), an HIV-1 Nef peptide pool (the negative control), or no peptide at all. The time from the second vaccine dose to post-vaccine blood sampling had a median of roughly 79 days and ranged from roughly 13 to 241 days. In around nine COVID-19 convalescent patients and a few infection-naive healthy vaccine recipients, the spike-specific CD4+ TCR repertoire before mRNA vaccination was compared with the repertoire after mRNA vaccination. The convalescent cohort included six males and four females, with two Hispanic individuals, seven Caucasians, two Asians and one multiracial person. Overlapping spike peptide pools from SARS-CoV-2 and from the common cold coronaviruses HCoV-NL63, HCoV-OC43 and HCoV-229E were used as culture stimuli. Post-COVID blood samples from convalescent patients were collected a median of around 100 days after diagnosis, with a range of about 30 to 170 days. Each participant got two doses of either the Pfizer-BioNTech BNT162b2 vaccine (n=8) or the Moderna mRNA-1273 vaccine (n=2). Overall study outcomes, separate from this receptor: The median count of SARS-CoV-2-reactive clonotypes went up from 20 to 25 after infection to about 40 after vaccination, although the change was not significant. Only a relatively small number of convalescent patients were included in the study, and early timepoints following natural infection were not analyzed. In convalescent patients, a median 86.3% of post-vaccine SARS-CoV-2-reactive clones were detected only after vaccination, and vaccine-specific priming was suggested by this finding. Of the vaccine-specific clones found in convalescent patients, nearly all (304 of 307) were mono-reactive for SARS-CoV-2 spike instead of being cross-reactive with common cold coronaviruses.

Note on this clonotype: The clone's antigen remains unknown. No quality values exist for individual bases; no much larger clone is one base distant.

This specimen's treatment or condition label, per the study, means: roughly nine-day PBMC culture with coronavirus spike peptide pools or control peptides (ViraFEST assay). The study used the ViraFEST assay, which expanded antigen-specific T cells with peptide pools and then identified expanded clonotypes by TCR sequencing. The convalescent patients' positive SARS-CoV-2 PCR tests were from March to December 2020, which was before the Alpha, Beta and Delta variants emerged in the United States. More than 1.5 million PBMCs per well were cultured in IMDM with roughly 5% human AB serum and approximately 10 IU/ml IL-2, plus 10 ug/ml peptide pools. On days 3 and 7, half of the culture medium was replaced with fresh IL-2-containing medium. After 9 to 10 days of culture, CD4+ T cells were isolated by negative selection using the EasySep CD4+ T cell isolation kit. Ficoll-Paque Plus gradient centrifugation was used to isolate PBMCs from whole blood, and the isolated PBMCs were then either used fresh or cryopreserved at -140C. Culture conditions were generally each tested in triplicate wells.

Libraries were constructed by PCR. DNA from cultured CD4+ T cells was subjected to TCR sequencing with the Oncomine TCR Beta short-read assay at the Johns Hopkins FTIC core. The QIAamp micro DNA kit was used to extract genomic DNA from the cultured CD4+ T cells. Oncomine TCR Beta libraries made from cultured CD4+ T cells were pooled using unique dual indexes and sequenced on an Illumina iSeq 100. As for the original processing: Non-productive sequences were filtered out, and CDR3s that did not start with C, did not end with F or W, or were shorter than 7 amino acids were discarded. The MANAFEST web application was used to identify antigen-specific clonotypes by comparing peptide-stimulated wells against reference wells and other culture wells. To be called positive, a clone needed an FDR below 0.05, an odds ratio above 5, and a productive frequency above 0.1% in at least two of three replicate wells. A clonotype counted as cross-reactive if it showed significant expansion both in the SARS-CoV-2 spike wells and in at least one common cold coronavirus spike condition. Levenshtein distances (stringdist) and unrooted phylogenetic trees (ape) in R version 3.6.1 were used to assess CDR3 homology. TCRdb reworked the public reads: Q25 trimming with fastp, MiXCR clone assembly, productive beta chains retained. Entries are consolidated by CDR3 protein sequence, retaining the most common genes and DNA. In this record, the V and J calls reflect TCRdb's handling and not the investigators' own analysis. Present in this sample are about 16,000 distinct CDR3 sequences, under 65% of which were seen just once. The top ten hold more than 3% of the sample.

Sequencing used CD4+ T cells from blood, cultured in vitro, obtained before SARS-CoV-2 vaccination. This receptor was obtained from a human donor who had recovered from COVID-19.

The CDR3 corresponds to CASSLSSYEQYF. The DNA sequence follows: TGTGCCAGCAGCCTCTCCTCCTACGAGCAGTACTTC. The chain uses TRBV7-9 and TRBJ2-7; no D segment can be confidently identified. CDR1 and CDR2 are drawn from the germline V gene (reference sequence): SEHNR, FQNEAQ. V is pared back by 5 bases and J by 0 bases, with 5 bases lying between the germline termini. From cysteine to phenylalanine, the CDR3 is 12 amino acids long. Of the read, only the CDR3 DNA is kept; its 36 bases are in frame from base 1.